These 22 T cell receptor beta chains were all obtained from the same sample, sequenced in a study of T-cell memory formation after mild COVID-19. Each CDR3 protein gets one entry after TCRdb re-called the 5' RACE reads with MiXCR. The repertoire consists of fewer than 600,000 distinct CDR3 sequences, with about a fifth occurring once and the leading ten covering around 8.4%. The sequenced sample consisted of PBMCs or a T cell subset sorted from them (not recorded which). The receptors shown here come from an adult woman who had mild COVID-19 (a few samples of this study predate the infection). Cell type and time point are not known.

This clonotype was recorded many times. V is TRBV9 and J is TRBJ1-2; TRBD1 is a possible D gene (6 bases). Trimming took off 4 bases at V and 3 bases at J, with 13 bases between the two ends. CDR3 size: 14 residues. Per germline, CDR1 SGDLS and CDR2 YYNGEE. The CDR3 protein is CASSLGGLDYGYTF. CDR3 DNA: TGTGCCAGCAGCCTAGGGGGATTAGACTATGGCTACACCTTC.

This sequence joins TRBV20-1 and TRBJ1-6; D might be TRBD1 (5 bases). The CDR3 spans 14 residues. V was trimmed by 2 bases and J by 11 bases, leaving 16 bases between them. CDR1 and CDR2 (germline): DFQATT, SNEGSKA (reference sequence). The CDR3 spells CSARIAGGNTPLHF. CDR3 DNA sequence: TGCAGTGCTAGAATCGCCGGGGGAAATACACCCCTCCACTTT.

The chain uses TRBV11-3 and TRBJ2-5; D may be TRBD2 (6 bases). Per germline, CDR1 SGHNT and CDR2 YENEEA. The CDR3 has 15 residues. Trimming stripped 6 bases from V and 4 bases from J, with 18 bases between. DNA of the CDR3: TGTGCCAGCAGATCCGGAGGGGCGGACGGAGAGACCCAGTACTTC. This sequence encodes CASRSGGADGETQYF. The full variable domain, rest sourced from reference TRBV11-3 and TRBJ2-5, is EAGVVQSPRYKIIEKKQPVAFWCNPISGHNTLYWYLQNLGQGPELLIRYENEEAVDDSQLPKDRFSAERLKGVDSTLKIQPAELGDSAVYLCASRSGGADGETQYFGPGTRLLVL.

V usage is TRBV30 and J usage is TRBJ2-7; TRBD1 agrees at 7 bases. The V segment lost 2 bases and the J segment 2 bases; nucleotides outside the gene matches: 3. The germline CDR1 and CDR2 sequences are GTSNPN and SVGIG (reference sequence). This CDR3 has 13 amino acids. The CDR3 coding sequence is TGTGCCTGGAGTAAGGGACAGACCTACGAGCAGTACTTC. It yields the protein CAWSKGQTYEQYF.

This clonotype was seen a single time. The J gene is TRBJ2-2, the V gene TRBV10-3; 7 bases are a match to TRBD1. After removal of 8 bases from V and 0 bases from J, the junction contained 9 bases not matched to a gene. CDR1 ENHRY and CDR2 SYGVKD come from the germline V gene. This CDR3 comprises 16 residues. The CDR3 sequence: CAISGRGQSNTGELFF. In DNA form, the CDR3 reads TGTGCCATCTCCGGCCGGGGACAGTCGAACACCGGGGAGCTGTTTTTT.

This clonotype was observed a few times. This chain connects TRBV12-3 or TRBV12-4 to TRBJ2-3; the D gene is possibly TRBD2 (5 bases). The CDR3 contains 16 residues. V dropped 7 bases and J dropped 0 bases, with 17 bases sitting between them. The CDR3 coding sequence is TGTGCCAGCACCAGCAGAGCGGATCGTAGCACAGATACGCAGTATTTT. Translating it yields CASTSRADRSTDTQYF.

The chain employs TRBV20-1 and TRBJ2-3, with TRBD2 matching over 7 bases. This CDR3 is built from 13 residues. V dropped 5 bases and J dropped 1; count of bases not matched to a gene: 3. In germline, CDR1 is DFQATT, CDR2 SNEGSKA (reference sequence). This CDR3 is CSALTSGTDTQYF. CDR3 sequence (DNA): TGCAGTGCTCTAACTAGCGGCACAGATACGCAGTATTTT.

CDR3 bases: TGTGCCAGCACCACCACGTACGGGGTGTGGAGCGCAGATACGCAGTATTTT. This gives the protein CASTTTYGVWSADTQYF. The gene calls are TRBV12-3 or TRBV12-4 and TRBJ2-3, with D possibly matching TRBD2 (5 bases). This CDR3 has 17 amino acids. Trimming removed 7 bases from V and 4 bases from J, with 24 bases in between.

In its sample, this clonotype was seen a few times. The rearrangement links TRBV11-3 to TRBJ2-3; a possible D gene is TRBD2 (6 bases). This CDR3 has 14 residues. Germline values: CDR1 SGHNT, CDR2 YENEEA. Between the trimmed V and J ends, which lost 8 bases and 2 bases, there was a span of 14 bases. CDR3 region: CASGRGLNTDTQYF. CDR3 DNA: TGTGCCAGCGGTAGGGGACTGAACACAGATACGCAGTATTTT.

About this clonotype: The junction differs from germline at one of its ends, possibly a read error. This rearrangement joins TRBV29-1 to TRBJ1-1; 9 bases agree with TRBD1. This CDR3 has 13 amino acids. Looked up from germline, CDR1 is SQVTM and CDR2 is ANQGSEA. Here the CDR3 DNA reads TGCAGCGTTTACAGGGGGCTGAATACTGAAGCTTTCTTT. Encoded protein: CSVYRGLNTEAFF.

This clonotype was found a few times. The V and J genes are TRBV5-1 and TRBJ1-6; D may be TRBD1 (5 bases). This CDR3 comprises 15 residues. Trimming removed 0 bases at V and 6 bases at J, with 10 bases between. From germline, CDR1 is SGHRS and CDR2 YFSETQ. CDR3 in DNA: TGCGCCAGCAGCTTGGGGGGCGCCTCTAATTCACCCCTCCACTTT. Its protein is CASSLGGASNSPLHF.

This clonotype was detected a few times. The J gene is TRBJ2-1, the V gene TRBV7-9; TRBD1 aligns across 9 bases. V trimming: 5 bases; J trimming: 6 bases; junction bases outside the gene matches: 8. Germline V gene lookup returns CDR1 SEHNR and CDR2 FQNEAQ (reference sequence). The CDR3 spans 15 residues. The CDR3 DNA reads TGTGCCAGCAGCCCGGGACAGGGAAAGGTCAATGAGCAGTTCTTC. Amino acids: CASSPGQGKVNEQFF.

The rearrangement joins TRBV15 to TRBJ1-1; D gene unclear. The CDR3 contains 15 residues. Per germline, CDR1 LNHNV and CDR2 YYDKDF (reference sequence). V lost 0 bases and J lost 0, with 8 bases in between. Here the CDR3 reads CATSRDAPMNTEAFF. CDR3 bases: TGTGCCACCAGCAGAGATGCGCCTATGAACACTGAAGCTTTCTTT.

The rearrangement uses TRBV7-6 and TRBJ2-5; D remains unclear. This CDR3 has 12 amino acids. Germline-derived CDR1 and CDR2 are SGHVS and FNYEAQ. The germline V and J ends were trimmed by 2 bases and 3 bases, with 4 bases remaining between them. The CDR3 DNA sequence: TGTGCCAGCAGCTTAAAAAAAGAGACCCAGTACTTC. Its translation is CASSLKKETQYF.

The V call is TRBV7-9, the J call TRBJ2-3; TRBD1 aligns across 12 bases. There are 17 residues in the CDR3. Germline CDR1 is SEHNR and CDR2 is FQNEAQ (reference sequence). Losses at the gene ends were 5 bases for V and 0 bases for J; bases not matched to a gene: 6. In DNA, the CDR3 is TGTGCCAGCAGCCCCGGGACAGGGGGCGGGAGCACAGATACGCAGTATTTT. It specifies CASSPGTGGGSTDTQYF.

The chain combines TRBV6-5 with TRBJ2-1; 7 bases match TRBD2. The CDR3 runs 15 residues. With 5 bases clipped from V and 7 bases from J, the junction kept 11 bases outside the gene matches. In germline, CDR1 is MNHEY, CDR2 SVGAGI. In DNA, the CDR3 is TGTGCCAGCAGTGCAAGCGGGACTGGCACGAATGAGCAGTTCTTC. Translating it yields CASSASGTGTNEQFF.

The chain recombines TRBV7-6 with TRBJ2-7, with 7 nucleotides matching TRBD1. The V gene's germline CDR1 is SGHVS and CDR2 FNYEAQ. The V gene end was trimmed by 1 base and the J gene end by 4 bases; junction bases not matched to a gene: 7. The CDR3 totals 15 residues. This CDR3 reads CASSLEGQPQYEQYF. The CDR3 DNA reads TGTGCCAGCAGCTTAGAGGGACAGCCACAATACGAGCAGTACTTC.

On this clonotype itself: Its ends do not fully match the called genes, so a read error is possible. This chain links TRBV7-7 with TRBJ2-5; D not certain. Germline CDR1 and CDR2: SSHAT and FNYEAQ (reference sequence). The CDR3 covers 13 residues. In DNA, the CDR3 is TGTGCTAGCAGCTTACAGCCTCAAGAGACCCAGTACTTC. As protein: CASSLQPQETQYF.

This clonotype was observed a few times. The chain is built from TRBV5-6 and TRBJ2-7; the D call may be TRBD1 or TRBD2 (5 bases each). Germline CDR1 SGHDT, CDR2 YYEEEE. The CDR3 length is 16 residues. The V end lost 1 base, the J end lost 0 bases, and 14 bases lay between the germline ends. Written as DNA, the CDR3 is TGTGCCAGCAGCTTGAAACCGGGACGGGGCTCCTACGAGCAGTACTTC. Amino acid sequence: CASSLKPGRGSYEQYF.

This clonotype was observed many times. CDR3 DNA: TGCGCCAGCAGCTCCGGGACAGGGGGTTACAATGAGCAGTTCTTC. Encoded protein: CASSSGTGGYNEQFF. The V and J genes are TRBV5-1 and TRBJ2-1, with 11 bases lining up with TRBD1. Germline V gives CDR1 SGHRS, CDR2 YFSETQ. Trimming removed 3 bases from V and 4 bases from J; junction bases left unmatched: 3. This CDR3 is 15 amino acids long. Supplemented by reference TRBV5-1 and TRBJ2-1, the full variable domain reads KAGVTQTPRYLIKTRGQQVTLSCSPISGHRSVSWYQQTPGQGLQFLFEYFSETQRNKGNFPGRFSGRQFSNSRSEMNVSTLELGDSALYLCASSSGTGGYNEQFFGPGTRLTVL.

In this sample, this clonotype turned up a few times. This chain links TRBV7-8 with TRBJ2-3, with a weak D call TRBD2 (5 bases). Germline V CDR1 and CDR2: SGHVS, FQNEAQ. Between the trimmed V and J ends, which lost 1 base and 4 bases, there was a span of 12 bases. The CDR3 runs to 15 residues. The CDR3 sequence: CASSLGWLAADTQYF. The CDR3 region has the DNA TGTGCCAGCAGCTTAGGGTGGCTAGCAGCAGATACGCAGTATTTT. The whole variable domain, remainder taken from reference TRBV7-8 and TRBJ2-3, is GAGVSQSPRYKVAKRGQDVALRCDPISGHVSLFWYQQALGQGPEFLTYFQNEAQLDKSGLPSDRFFAERPEGSVSTLKIQRTQQEDSAVYLCASSLGWLAADTQYFGPGTRLTVL.

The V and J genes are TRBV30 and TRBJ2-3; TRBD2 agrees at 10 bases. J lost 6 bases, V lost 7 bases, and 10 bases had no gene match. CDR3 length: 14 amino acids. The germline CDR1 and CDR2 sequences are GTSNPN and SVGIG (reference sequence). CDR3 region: CALRVAGGRDTQYF. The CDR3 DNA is TGTGCCTTGAGGGTAGCGGGAGGTCGGGATACGCAGTATTTT.